This TCR beta chain was found in a study of T cell responses to AZD1222 COVID-19 vaccine. Study-level points and caveats: Clonal diversity was possibly underestimated, and white British individuals and females predominated among donors.

A word on this clone: As yet, its antigen is unknown.

Here immunoSEQ multiplex PCR was the method, and the copy in TCRdb shows in-frame clones only, minus some. Here the sample spans some 150,000 clones, approximately 91% being singletons. This CDR3 spans 13 amino acids. CDR1 and CDR2 (germline): LNHDA, SQIVND (reference sequence). The V gene lost 7 bases and the J gene lost 0 bases, with 8 bases spanning the gap. The starting material was peripheral blood, obtained on day 0 of AZD1222 vaccination. The chain uses TRBV19 and TRBJ2-3; D perhaps matches TRBD2 (6 bases). This TCR came from an adult in good health. CDR3 in DNA: TGTGCCAGTACCGGGACTAGCACAGATACGCAGTATTTT. Its translation: CASTGTSTDTQYF.